Listed here are 6 T cell receptor beta chains from one sample, sequenced in a study of CD8+ T cells in alopecia areata. cDNA reverse transcribed from extracted RNA served as the sequencing template. Repertoires were generated with immunoSEQ multiplex PCR, while TCRdb's copy carries only in-frame clones and drops some. The table shows a few hundred thousand clones, with 67% occurring only once. This specimen consisted of CD4+ T cells sorted from blood, obtained at week 0. These TCRs come from a human donor with alopecia areata.

The chain employs TRBV29-1 and TRBJ2-7; tentatively, D is TRBD1 (5 bases). The CDR3 totals 11 residues. Trimming took off 7 bases at V and 5 bases at J, with 12 bases between the two ends. The germline CDR1 and CDR2 sequences are SQVTM and ANQGSEA. The CDR3 coding sequence is TGCAGCGGGGGCCTTCCGGACGAGCAGTACTTC. This codes for CSGGLPDEQYF.

As for this clone: Other DNA sequences within the sample encode an identical CDR3. This rearrangement joins TRBV2 to TRBJ2-5; no reliable D call. V was cut by 5 bases and J by 5 bases, with 6 bases left in between. Germline CDR1 and CDR2: SNHLY and FYNNEI. This CDR3 comprises 11 residues. CDR3 loop: CASSPWETQYF. The CDR3 DNA is TGTGCCAGCAGTCCCTGGGAGACCCAGTACTTC.

The chain recombines TRBV7-9 with TRBJ2-7; 9 nucleotides line up with TRBD2. V was pared by 3 bases and J by 0 bases, with 3 bases of the junction left unmatched. Germline V CDR1 and CDR2: SEHNR, FQNEAQ (reference sequence). The CDR3 runs to 15 residues. The CDR3: CASSLATSGSYEQYF. The DNA of the CDR3 is TGTGCCAGCAGCTTGGCGACTAGCGGCTCCTACGAGCAGTACTTC.

The chain employs TRBV29-1 and TRBJ2-2; D is possibly TRBD1 (6 bases). Germline V gives CDR1 SQVTM, CDR2 ANQGSEA. The V end lost 5 bases, the J end lost 0 bases, and 13 bases lay between the germline ends. The CDR3 has 15 amino acids. Here the CDR3 reads CSVWATGSNTGELFF. CDR3 DNA: TGCAGCGTTTGGGCGACAGGCTCGAACACCGGGGAGCTGTTTTTT.

The rearrangement uses TRBV7-6 and TRBJ2-7; D tentatively fits TRBD1 or TRBD2 (6 bases each). The CDR3 spans 14 residues. Per the germline V gene, CDR1 is SGHVS and CDR2 is FNYEAQ. Trimming removed 1 base from V and 6 bases from J, with 13 bases in between. The CDR3 here is CASSLGSGAGEQYF. CDR3 DNA: TGTGCCAGCAGCTTAGGTTCGGGGGCGGGCGAGCAGTACTTC.

This clone was counted a few times. The chain carries TRBV29-1 and TRBJ2-5, with 9 bases fitting TRBD1. From germline, CDR1 is SQVTM and CDR2 ANQGSEA. V was clipped by 6 bases and J by 1 base; unmatched bases: 6. The CDR3 spans 14 residues. The CDR3 loop reads CSVRPQGAQETQYF. CDR3 DNA sequence: TGCAGCGTGCGCCCACAGGGGGCCCAAGAGACCCAGTACTTC.